These T cell receptor beta chains were read from a single sample in a study of vaccination and CD4 T cells after COVID-19. TCRdb re-called the PCR reads with MiXCR, one entry per CDR3 protein. The sample holds 9,900 or so distinct CDR3 sequences, approximately 32% seen once. Their specific antigens are unknown. The sequencing here drew on CD4+ T cells from blood, cultured in vitro, taken after SARS-CoV-2 vaccination. These receptors were taken from a human donor who had recovered from COVID-19. The conserved cysteine and the conserved F or W are not part of the CDR3 here. Each record gives: V gene, J gene, CDR3 protein.

V gene: TRBV20-1; J gene: TRBJ1-2; CDR3 protein: SARVRGGVATYGYT
V gene: TRBV15; J gene: TRBJ2-2; CDR3 protein: ATSRFGRGSNTGELF
V gene: TRBV7-2; J gene: TRBJ1-2; CDR3 protein: ASSLGTGLTNYGYT
V gene: TRBV19; J gene: TRBJ2-2; CDR3 protein: ASSRPVGELF
V gene: TRBV5-1; J gene: TRBJ1-5; CDR3 protein: ASSFRGAESNQPQH
V gene: TRBV21-1; J gene: TRBJ2-5; CDR3 protein: ASSDYRCRVGQQETQY
V gene: TRBV28; J gene: TRBJ1-1; CDR3 protein: ASSPQGPLRTEAF
V gene: TRBV7-9; J gene: TRBJ1-5; CDR3 protein: ASSLAGGLSQPQH
V gene: TRBV20-1; J gene: TRBJ1-2; CDR3 protein: SASRDNYGYT
V gene: TRBV4-3; J gene: TRBJ1-2; CDR3 protein: ASSQVSGQLYGYT
V gene: TRBV6-7; J gene: TRBJ2-1; CDR3 protein: AGRPGGIYNEQF
V gene: TRBV7-2; J gene: TRBJ1-6; CDR3 protein: ASSLVTGGSSYNSPLH
V gene: TRBV5-1; J gene: TRBJ2-7; CDR3 protein: ASSSGTGWKNEQY
V gene: TRBV10-2; J gene: TRBJ1-3; CDR3 protein: ASMNKGLGNTIY
V gene: TRBV20-1; J gene: TRBJ1-1; CDR3 protein: SARFREEAF
V gene: TRBV20-1; J gene: TRBJ2-1; CDR3 protein: SAISTGHQYNEQF
V gene: TRBV10-3; J gene: TRBJ1-6; CDR3 protein: AISESGGPGNSPLH
V gene: TRBV7-9; J gene: TRBJ2-1; CDR3 protein: ASRRAYEQF
V gene: TRBV11-2; J gene: TRBJ2-2; CDR3 protein: ASSLASGSTGELF
V gene: TRBV20-1; J gene: TRBJ2-7; CDR3 protein: SARDIKERN
V gene: TRBV4-3; J gene: TRBJ2-7; CDR3 protein: ASSQDLSSGEEQY
V gene: TRBV20-1; J gene: TRBJ1-1; CDR3 protein: SASPGQVTEAF
V gene: TRBV7-8; J gene: TRBJ1-3; CDR3 protein: ASSYGLSGNTIY
V gene: TRBV7-3; J gene: TRBJ2-5; CDR3 protein: ASSLSRDGETQY
V gene: TRBV20-1; J gene: TRBJ1-5; CDR3 protein: SAQGQINSNQPQH
V gene: TRBV6-2/TRBV6-3; J gene: TRBJ2-2; CDR3 protein: ASTTSLRRANTGELF
V gene: TRBV12-3/TRBV12-4; J gene: TRBJ1-5; CDR3 protein: ASSLVTGLGQPQH
V gene: TRBV6-5; J gene: TRBJ2-3; CDR3 protein: ASSWTSGTTDTQY
V gene: TRBV7-2; J gene: TRBJ2-1; CDR3 protein: ASSLTALAVGEQF
V gene: TRBV4-3; J gene: TRBJ2-4; CDR3 protein: ASSQGLGVKNIQY
V gene: TRBV11-3; J gene: TRBJ2-2; CDR3 protein: ASSRIAGNGELF
V gene: TRBV20-1; J gene: TRBJ2-3; CDR3 protein: SASHQRMYTDTQY
V gene: TRBV7-3; J gene: TRBJ1-5; CDR3 protein: ASSNRLGSQPQH
V gene: TRBV19; J gene: TRBJ2-3; CDR3 protein: ASSTRWTSGARDTQY
V gene: TRBV6-2/TRBV6-3; J gene: TRBJ2-3; CDR3 protein: ASTISGFRTDTQY
V gene: TRBV28; J gene: TRBJ2-7; CDR3 protein: ASRERHPYVQY
V gene: TRBV11-2; J gene: TRBJ2-7; CDR3 protein: ASSYEGGAGHEQY
V gene: TRBV18; J gene: TRBJ2-3; CDR3 protein: ASSPRDGLTDTQY
V gene: TRBV23-1; J gene: TRBJ2-5; CDR3 protein: ASSHPLAGQETQY
V gene: TRBV20-1; J gene: TRBJ1-3; CDR3 protein: SARGGTILGNTIY
V gene: TRBV20-1; J gene: TRBJ2-1; CDR3 protein: SARAGTSGRAGNEQF
V gene: TRBV7-8; J gene: TRBJ2-7; CDR3 protein: ASISSFQSYEQY
V gene: TRBV19; J gene: TRBJ1-1; CDR3 protein: ASTLRGTVNTEAF
V gene: TRBV29-1; J gene: TRBJ2-1; CDR3 protein: SVYGLEQF
V gene: TRBV20-1; J gene: TRBJ1-2; CDR3 protein: SARDGRGTNYGYT
V gene: TRBV11-2; J gene: TRBJ1-1; CDR3 protein: ASTWRAMNTEAF
V gene: TRBV20-1; J gene: TRBJ2-3; CDR3 protein: SARDRIRNRVADTQY
V gene: TRBV6-2/TRBV6-3; J gene: TRBJ2-1; CDR3 protein: ASSYLFSQF
V gene: TRBV6-5; J gene: TRBJ1-1; CDR3 protein: ASSYSTFTPAF
V gene: TRBV20-1; J gene: TRBJ2-3; CDR3 protein: SGGRVQDTQY
V gene: TRBV20-1; J gene: TRBJ2-3; CDR3 protein: SARSGRAGNTQY
V gene: TRBV7-9; J gene: TRBJ1-6; CDR3 protein: ASSLAPSPLH
V gene: TRBV20-1; J gene: TRBJ2-3; CDR3 protein: SARDFFPKYTQY
V gene: TRBV20-1; J gene: TRBJ2-1; CDR3 protein: SARAGGHYNEQF
V gene: TRBV11-2; J gene: TRBJ1-6; CDR3 protein: ASSLTLSGNSPLH
V gene: TRBV20-1; J gene: TRBJ2-7; CDR3 protein: SARYLREQY
V gene: TRBV25-1; J gene: TRBJ2-7; CDR3 protein: ASSPGTGSSYEQY
V gene: TRBV29-1; J gene: TRBJ2-5; CDR3 protein: SVRGLETQY
V gene: TRBV28; J gene: TRBJ1-2; CDR3 protein: ASSSQGYYGYT